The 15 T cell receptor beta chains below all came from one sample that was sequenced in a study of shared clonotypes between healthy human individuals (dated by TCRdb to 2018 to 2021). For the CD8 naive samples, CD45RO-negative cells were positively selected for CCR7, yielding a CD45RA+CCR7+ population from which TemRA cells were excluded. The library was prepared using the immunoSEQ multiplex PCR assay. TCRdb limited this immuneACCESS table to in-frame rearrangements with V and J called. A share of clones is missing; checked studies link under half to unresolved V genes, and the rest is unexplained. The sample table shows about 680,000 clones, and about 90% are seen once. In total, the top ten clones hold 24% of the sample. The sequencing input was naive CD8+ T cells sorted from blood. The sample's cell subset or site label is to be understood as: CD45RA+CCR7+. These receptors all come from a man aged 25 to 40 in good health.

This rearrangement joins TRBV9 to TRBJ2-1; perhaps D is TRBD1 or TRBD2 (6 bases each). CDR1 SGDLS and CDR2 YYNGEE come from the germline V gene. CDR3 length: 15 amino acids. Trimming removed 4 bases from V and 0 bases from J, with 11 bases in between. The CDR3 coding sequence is TGTGCCAGCAGCCCCGGAGGGGGCTCCTACAATGAGCAGTTCTTC. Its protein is CASSPGGGSYNEQFF.

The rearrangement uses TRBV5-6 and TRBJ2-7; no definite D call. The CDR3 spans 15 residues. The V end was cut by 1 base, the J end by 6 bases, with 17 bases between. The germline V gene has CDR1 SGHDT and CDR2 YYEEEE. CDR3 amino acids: CASSLRKGTLLEQYF. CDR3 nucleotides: TGTGCCAGCAGCTTGAGGAAGGGTACCCTTCTCGAGCAGTACTTC.

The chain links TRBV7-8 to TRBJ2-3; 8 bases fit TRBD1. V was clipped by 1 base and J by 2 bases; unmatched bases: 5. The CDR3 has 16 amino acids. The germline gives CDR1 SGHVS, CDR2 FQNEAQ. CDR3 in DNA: TGTGCCAGCAGCTTAGGTTCAGGGGGCGACACAGATACGCAGTATTTT. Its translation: CASSLGSGGDTDTQYF.

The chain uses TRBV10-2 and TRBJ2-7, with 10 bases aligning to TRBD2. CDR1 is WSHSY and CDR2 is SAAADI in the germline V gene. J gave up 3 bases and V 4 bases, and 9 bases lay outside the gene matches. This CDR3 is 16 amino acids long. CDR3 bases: TGCGCCAGCAGTGCGGCAGCGGGAGGGCCTTACTACGAGCAGTACTTC. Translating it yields CASSAAAGGPYYEQYF.

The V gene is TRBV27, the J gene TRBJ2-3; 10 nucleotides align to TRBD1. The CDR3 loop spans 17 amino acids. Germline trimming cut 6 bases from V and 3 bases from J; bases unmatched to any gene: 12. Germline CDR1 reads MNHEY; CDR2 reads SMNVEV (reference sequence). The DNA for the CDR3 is TGTGCCAGCAGGCCGGGACAGGGGATTGGTAGGACAGATACGCAGTATTTT. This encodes CASRPGQGIGRTDTQYF.

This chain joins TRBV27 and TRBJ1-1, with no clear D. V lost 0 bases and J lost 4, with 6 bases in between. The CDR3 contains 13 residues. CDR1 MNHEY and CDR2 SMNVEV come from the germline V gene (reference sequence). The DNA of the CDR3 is TGTGCCAGCAGTTTATCCCACCCCACTGAAGCTTTCTTT. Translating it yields CASSLSHPTEAFF.

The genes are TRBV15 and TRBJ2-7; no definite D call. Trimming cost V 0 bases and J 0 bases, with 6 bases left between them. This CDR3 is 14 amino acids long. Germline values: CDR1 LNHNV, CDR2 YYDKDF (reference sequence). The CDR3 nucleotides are TGTGCCACCAGCAGAGAGGGTAGCTCCTACGAGCAGTACTTC. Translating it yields CATSREGSSYEQYF.

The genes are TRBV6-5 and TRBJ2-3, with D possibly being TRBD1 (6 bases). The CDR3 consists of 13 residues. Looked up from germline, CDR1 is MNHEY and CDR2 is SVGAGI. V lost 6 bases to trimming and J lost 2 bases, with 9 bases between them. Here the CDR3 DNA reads TGTGCCAGCAGGGACAGATTCACAGATACGCAGTATTTT. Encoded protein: CASRDRFTDTQYF.

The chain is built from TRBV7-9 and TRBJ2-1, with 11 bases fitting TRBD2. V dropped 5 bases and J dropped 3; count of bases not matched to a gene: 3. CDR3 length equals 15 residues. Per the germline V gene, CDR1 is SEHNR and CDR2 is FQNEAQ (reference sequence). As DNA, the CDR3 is TGTGCCAGCAGCCCTAGCGGGGGGTACTACAATGAGCAGTTCTTC. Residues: CASSPSGGYYNEQFF. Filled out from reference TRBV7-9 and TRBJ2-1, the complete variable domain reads DTGVSQNPRHKITKRGQNVTFRCDPISEHNRLYWYRQTLGQGPEFLTYFQNEAQLEKSRLLSDRFSAERPKGSFSTLEIQRTEQGDSAMYLCASSPSGGYYNEQFFGPGTRLTVL.

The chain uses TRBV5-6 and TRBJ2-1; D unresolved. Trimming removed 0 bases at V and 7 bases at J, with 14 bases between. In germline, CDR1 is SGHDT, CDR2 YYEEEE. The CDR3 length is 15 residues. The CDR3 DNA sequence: TGTGCCAGCAGCTTGGCTTCCTGGGTAACGAATGAGCAGTTCTTC. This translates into CASSLASWVTNEQFF.

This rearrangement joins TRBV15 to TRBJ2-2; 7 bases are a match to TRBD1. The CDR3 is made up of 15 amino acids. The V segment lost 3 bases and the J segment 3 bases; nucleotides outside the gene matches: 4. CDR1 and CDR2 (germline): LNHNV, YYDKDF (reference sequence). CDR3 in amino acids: CATSSGGQDTGELFF. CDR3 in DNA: TGTGCCACCAGCAGCGGCGGACAGGACACCGGGGAGCTGTTTTTT. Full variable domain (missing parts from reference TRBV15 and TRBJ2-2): DAMVIQNPRYQVTQFGKPVTLSCSQTLNHNVMYWYQQKSSQAPKLLFHYYDKDFNNEADTPDNFQSRRPNTSFCFLDIRSPGLGDTAMYLCATSSGGQDTGELFFGEGSRLTVL.

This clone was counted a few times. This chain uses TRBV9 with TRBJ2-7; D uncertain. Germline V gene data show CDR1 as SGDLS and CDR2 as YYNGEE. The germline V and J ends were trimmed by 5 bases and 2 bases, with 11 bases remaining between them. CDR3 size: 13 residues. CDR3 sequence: CASSAAPTYEQYF. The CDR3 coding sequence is TGTGCCAGCAGTGCGGCCCCCACCTACGAGCAGTACTTC.

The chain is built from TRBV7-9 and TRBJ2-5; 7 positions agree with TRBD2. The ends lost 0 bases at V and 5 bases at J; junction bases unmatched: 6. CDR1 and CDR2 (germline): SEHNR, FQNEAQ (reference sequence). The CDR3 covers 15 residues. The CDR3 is CASSLALAGEETQYF. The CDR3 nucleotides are TGTGCCAGCAGCTTAGCGTTGGCGGGGGAGGAGACCCAGTACTTC.

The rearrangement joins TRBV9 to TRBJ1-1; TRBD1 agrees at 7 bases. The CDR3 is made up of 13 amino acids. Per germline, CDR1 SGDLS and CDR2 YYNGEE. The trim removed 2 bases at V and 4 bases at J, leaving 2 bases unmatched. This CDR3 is CASSVGDSTEAFF. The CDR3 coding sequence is TGTGCCAGCAGCGTTGGGGACAGCACTGAAGCTTTCTTT.

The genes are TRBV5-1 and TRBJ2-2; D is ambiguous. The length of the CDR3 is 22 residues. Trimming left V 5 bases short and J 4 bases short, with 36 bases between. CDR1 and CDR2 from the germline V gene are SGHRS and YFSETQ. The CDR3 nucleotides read TGCGCCAGCAGATCCCTCTCCCTAAGAAATAAACCGACGGAATATCTCACCGGGGAGCTGTTTTTT. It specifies CASRSLSLRNKPTEYLTGELFF.